Presented here are 21 T cell receptor beta chains from one specimen sequenced in a study of blood T cell repertoires in COVID-19 (TCRdb year 2020). Receptors were amplified or captured by the immunoSEQ multiplex PCR assay. Here the immuneACCESS table is served through TCRdb, limited to in-frame sequences with V and J called. Missing clones are a known gap in these copies; in checked studies unresolved V genes cover under half, and the rest lacks a known reason. A total of roughly 190,000 clones appear in this sample, about 85% of them only once. Of the sample, 1% to 1.4% falls within the top ten clones. Sequenced sample: peripheral blood. These receptors originate from a man aged 30 to 45 with acute or convalescent COVID-19.

The chain recombines TRBV23-1 with TRBJ2-2; D gene unclear. TRBV23-1 falls under the ORF class, with uncertain function. V shed 2 bases and J shed 3 bases, with 10 bases lying between them. The CDR3 is 15 amino acids. This CDR3 is CASSQGTSHTGELFF. DNA for the CDR3: TGCGCCAGCAGTCAAGGTACCAGTCACACCGGGGAGCTGTTTTTT.

The CDR3 spells CASSKVLAGVEQYF. The CDR3, as DNA: TGTGCCAGCAGCAAGGTACTAGCGGGAGTCGAGCAGTACTTC. The J gene is TRBJ2-7, the V gene TRBV3-1 (or the pseudogene TRBV3-2); 11 bases fit TRBD2. The CDR3 sequence is 14 residues long. CDR1 and CDR2 from the germline V gene are LGHDT and YNNKEL (reference sequence). V shed 5 bases, J shed 6 bases, and the junction held 6 bases outside the gene matches.

This chain uses TRBV28 with TRBJ1-5, with D hard to call. Trimming left V 5 bases short and J 7 bases short, with 12 bases between. The CDR3 consists of 13 residues. Germline V lookup: CDR1 MDHEN, CDR2 SYDVKM. The chain's CDR3 is CASSPGTWQPQHF. The CDR3 DNA follows: TGTGCCAGCAGTCCGGGAACGTGGCAGCCCCAGCATTTT.

V gene TRBV12-3 or TRBV12-4 combines with J gene TRBJ2-1, with TRBD2 matching over 11 bases. V gave up 6 bases and J gave up 10 bases; unmatched junction bases: 5. The CDR3 runs to 13 residues. The CDR3 DNA reads TGTGCCAGCAGCCGGGGACTAGCGGACGAGCAGTTCTTC. Translated, it gives CASSRGLADEQFF.

The CDR3 DNA reads as TGTGCCAGCAGCCTCCAAGGACAGTGGGTCTCTGGAAACACCATATATTTT. As protein: CASSLQGQWVSGNTIYF. The chain combines TRBV21-1 with TRBJ1-3; TRBD1, the table's D call, was not compared with the DNA. TRBV21-1 has pseudogene status. This CDR3 contains 17 residues.

This clone was observed once. This sequence joins TRBV28 and TRBJ2-2; 9 positions match TRBD2. CDR3 length equals 15 residues. V lost 3 bases to trimming and J lost 7 bases; unmatched junction nucleotides: 6. Germline V gene data show CDR1 as MDHEN and CDR2 as SYDVKM. CDR3 nucleotides: TGTGCCAGCAGTTTTGGCGGGGGGGCCTTCGGGGAGCTGTTTTTT. Amino acid sequence: CASSFGGGAFGELFF.

This chain connects TRBV6-5 to TRBJ1-5; D uncertain. The germline CDR1 and CDR2 sequences are MNHEY and SVGAGI. The V end was cut by 5 bases, the J end by 1 base, with 6 bases between. The CDR3 is 13 amino acids. The CDR3 is CASSHRSNQPQHF. CDR3 nucleotide sequence: TGTGCCAGCAGTCACAGAAGCAATCAGCCCCAGCATTTT.

This chain links TRBV12-3 or TRBV12-4 with TRBJ1-4; D remains unclear. The CDR3 is 13 residues long. The V and J ends lost 6 bases and 8 bases respectively, with 13 bases between them. The CDR3 region is CASSSPGWEKLFF. The CDR3 region has the DNA TGTGCCAGCAGCTCCCCGGGTTGGGAAAAACTGTTTTTT.

This sequence joins TRBV24-1 and TRBJ2-1, with D tentatively TRBD1 (6 bases). CDR1 is KGHDR, CDR2 SFDVKD, per germline. The CDR3 spans 15 residues. V lost 3 bases, J lost 9 bases, and 17 bases lay in between. The CDR3 sequence: CATSDTQGKQVEQFF. The CDR3 bases are TGTGCCACCAGTGATACCCAGGGGAAACAGGTTGAGCAGTTCTTC.

Here the CDR3 reads CAIRDQGTGGTEAFF. DNA of the CDR3: TGTGCCATCAGGGACCAGGGGACAGGGGGCACTGAAGCTTTCTTT. V gene TRBV10-3 combines with J gene TRBJ1-1; 11 bases align to TRBD1. CDR1 is ENHRY and CDR2 is SYGVKD in the germline V gene. With V trimmed by 6 bases and J by 4 bases, 7 bases remained unmatched. The CDR3 spans 15 residues.

This clone was seen just once. The chain joins TRBV6-5 to TRBJ2-6; D is undetermined. V was shortened by 4 bases and J by 0 bases, with 7 bases between the two germline ends. CDR1 is MNHEY and CDR2 is SVGAGI in the germline V gene. This CDR3 contains 15 residues. The CDR3 sequence is CASSSRFSGANVLTF. For the CDR3, the DNA is TGTGCCAGCAGTTCGAGGTTCTCTGGGGCCAACGTCCTGACTTTC.

The gene calls are TRBV16 and TRBJ1-4, with D hard to call. The germline CDR1 and CDR2 sequences are KGHSY and FQNENV. The CDR3 has 16 residues. V lost 1 base and J lost 4, with 13 bases in between. The CDR3 is CASSQLAGSLNEKLFF. CDR3 coding DNA: TGTGCCAGCAGCCAATTGGCGGGGAGTCTTAATGAAAAACTGTTTTTT.

The rearrangement links TRBV4-1 to TRBJ2-1; 9 nucleotides align to TRBD2. V was clipped by 3 bases and J by 7 bases; unmatched bases: 7. Germline V CDR1 and CDR2: MGHRA, YSYEKL. This CDR3 has 15 residues. The DNA for the CDR3 is TGCGCCAGCAGCCATCCTGGACTAGCGAGGAATGAGCAGTTCTTC. Translating it yields CASSHPGLARNEQFF.

The chain uses TRBV18 and TRBJ1-6; TRBD1 matches 10 bases. This CDR3 is 17 amino acids long. J gave up 10 bases and V 2 bases, and 11 bases lay outside the gene matches. Germline values: CDR1 KGHSH, CDR2 LQKENI. CDR3 bases: TGTGCCAGCTCACCAAAAGTTCCCGGGACAGGGGCATCACCCCTCCACTTT. Its protein is CASSPKVPGTGASPLHF.

The chain joins TRBV30 to TRBJ1-6, with TRBD1 matching 9 bases. The V and J ends lost 2 bases and 11 bases, in that order; junction bases with no gene match: 7. This CDR3 has 14 amino acids. From germline, CDR1 is GTSNPN and CDR2 SVGIG (reference sequence). CDR3: CAWSPGQGIAPLHF. CDR3 coding DNA: TGTGCCTGGAGTCCCGGACAGGGGATCGCACCCCTCCACTTT. Full variable domain (outside the CDR3, taken from reference TRBV30 and TRBJ1-6): SQTIHQWPATLVQPVGSPLSLECTVEGTSNPNLYWYRQAAGRGLQLLFYSVGIGQISSEVPQNLSASRPQDRQFILSSKKLLLSDSGFYLCAWSPGQGIAPLHFGNGTRLTVT.

This clone has just one count. The chain uses TRBV7-9 and TRBJ1-1; maybe TRBD1 (5 bases). V gave up 1 base and J gave up 1 base, with 10 bases separating them. The CDR3 runs to 15 residues. Germline CDR1 reads SEHNR; CDR2 reads FQNEAQ (reference sequence). This CDR3 reads CASSLGGRRNTEAFF. The DNA for the CDR3 is TGTGCCAGCAGCTTAGGGGGGAGGAGGAACACTGAAGCTTTCTTT. Full variable domain (rest looked up from reference TRBV7-9 and TRBJ1-1): DTGVSQNPRHKITKRGQNVTFRCDPISEHNRLYWYRQTLGQGPEFLTYFQNEAQLEKSRLLSDRFSAERPKGSFSTLEIQRTEQGDSAMYLCASSLGGRRNTEAFFGQGTRLTVV.

The V call is TRBV5-1, the J call TRBJ1-3; no clear D gene. The CDR3 spans 14 residues. Trimming left V 0 bases short and J 0 bases short, with 4 bases between. Germline assignment: CDR1 SGHRS and CDR2 YFSETQ. The CDR3 spells CASSLGHSGNTIYF. CDR3 DNA sequence: TGCGCCAGCAGCTTGGGGCACTCTGGAAACACCATATATTTT.

The table lists this clone with a few counts. This chain connects TRBV4-1 to TRBJ2-7; 7 bases agree with TRBD2. Germline V gives CDR1 MGHRA, CDR2 YSYEKL. Losses at the gene ends were 3 bases for V and 6 bases for J; bases not matched to a gene: 8. CDR3 size: 14 residues. As DNA, the CDR3 is TGCGCCAGCAGCCACGGGCAGCGGGGTCTCGAGCAGTACTTC. This encodes CASSHGQRGLEQYF.

The genes are TRBV7-6 and TRBJ1-2, with D maybe TRBD1 (6 bases). Trimming stripped 2 bases from V and 5 bases from J, with 15 bases between. Germline CDR1 and CDR2: SGHVS and FNYEAQ. CDR3 length equals 15 residues. CDR3 nucleotides: TGTGCCAGCAGCTTAAGAAGCGGGGGCGAGTATGGCTACACCTTC. Its protein is CASSLRSGGEYGYTF. Based on the CDR3 plus reference TRBV7-6 and TRBJ1-2, the full variable domain is GAGVSQSPRYKVTKRGQDVALRCDPISGHVSLYWYRQALGQGPEFLTYFNYEAQQDKSGLPNDRFSAERPEGSISTLTIQRTEQRDSAMYRCASSLRSGGEYGYTFGSGTRLTVV.

The chain carries TRBV19 and TRBJ2-7; TRBD2 might be the D (5 bases). Germline CDR1 reads LNHDA; CDR2 reads SQIVND (reference sequence). Trimming removed 4 bases from V and 2 bases from J, with 12 bases in between. The CDR3 runs to 14 residues. The CDR3 sequence: CASSKEVGPYEQYF. CDR3 DNA sequence: TGTGCCAGTAGTAAGGAGGTTGGGCCCTACGAGCAGTACTTC.

This chain connects TRBV25-1 to TRBJ2-7, with D possibly being TRBD2 (5 bases). CDR1 is MGHDK and CDR2 is SYGVNS in the germline V gene. CDR3 size: 12 residues. V was clipped by 2 bases and J by 4 bases, with 6 bases between them. The CDR3 region is CASSERGYEQYF. CDR3 nucleotide sequence: TGTGCCAGCAGTGAACGGGGTTACGAGCAGTACTTC.